This T cell receptor (beta chain) appears in the sequencing data of a study of T-cell memory formation after mild COVID-19. On the study more broadly: Most TCR clusters belonged to a single donor.

For this clonotype: As yet, its antigen is unknown.

The CDR3 is made up of 17 amino acids. Trimming shortened V by 0 bases and J by 0 bases, and 13 bases separated the two germline ends. Germline CDR1 and CDR2: SGHKS and YYEKEE (reference sequence). It was 5'RACE with constant-segment primers that produced the TCR alpha and TCR beta cDNA libraries, which carried sample barcodes and UMIs. MiXCR, applied by TCRdb to the 5' RACE reads, yields one record per CDR3 protein. The profile shows approximately 560,000 distinct CDR3 sequences, 17% of them singletons. Whole-study findings and limits: Contracting CD4+ clones sat mainly in CM and EM; CD8+ in EMRA. Contracting clones, day 15 to 85, had balanced CD4/CD8, and later expanders favored CD4+.

This sequence joins TRBV5-5 and TRBJ1-5, with D possibly being TRBD1 (6 bases). The sequence came from an adult woman who had mild COVID-19 (a few samples of this study predate the infection). Cell type and time point are not known. Sequenced material: PBMCs or a T cell subset sorted from them (not recorded which). CDR3 sequence reads: CASSLVGGDGSNQPQHF. In DNA form, the CDR3 reads TGTGCCAGCAGCTTGGTAGGGGGAGACGGTAGCAATCAGCCCCAGCATTTT. Full variable domain (rest looked up from reference TRBV5-5 and TRBJ1-5): DAGVTQSPTHLIKTRGQQVTLRCSPISGHKSVSWYQQVLGQGPQFIFQYYEKEERGRGNFPDRFSARQFPNYSSELNVNALLLGDSALYLCASSLVGGDGSNQPQHFGDGTRLSIL.